Each of the 21 T cell receptor beta chains below was sequenced from the same sample in a study of shared clonotypes between healthy human individuals. The data were produced by immunoSEQ multiplex PCR, yet TCRdb's version contains in-frame clones alone and is incomplete. The sample shows about 2.4 million clones, over 85% of them seen only once. The sequencing sample was made of naive CD4+ T cells from PBMCs. Documented subset: CD45RA+ positively selected. The receptor set was obtained from a man aged 18 to 29 in good health. Some clones in this sample may be carry-over from other donors' samples.

The chain links TRBV6-7 to TRBJ2-1, with 7 bases aligning to TRBD2. TRBV6-7 is recorded as an ORF, its role being uncertain. The CDR3 spans 14 residues. V was clipped by 7 bases and J by 1 base; unmatched bases: 4. The CDR3 protein is CASKAGGSYNEQFF. The CDR3 bases are TGTGCCAGCAAGGCCGGGGGGTCCTACAATGAGCAGTTCTTC.

This rearrangement joins TRBV6-1 to TRBJ2-3; D not resolved. Germline V gene data show CDR1 as MNHNS and CDR2 as SASEGT. V was cut by 8 bases and J by 3 bases, with 15 bases left in between. There are 14 residues in the CDR3. Here the CDR3 reads CASGKAPRTDTQYF. CDR3 nucleotides: TGTGCCAGCGGAAAGGCCCCAAGAACAGATACGCAGTATTTT.

The chain is built from TRBV6-1 and TRBJ2-5, with D maybe TRBD2 (7 bases). CDR1 and CDR2 from the germline V gene are MNHNS and SASEGT. CDR3 length: 16 amino acids. The V and J ends lost 4 bases and 5 bases respectively, with 20 bases between them. The CDR3 DNA is TGTGCCAGCAGTGGCCAGAGGTGGGGGGGCCGGGAGACCCAGTACTTC. As protein: CASSGQRWGGRETQYF.

In this sample, this clone turned up a few times. Other DNA sequences in this sample translate to the same CDR3. The chain links TRBV28 to TRBJ2-7, with 13 bases aligning to TRBD2. There are 15 residues in the CDR3. Germline values: CDR1 MDHEN, CDR2 SYDVKM. The ends lost 8 bases at V and 6 bases at J; junction bases unmatched: 10. The CDR3 loop reads CASSGTSGIRSEQYF. In DNA form, the CDR3 reads TGTGCCAGCTCCGGGACTAGCGGGATAAGAAGCGAGCAGTACTTC. The whole variable domain, filled in from reference TRBV28 and TRBJ2-7, reads DVKVTQSSRYLVKRTGEKVFLECVQDMDHENMFWYRQDPGLGLRLIYFSYDVKMKEKGDIPEGYSVSREKKERFSLILESASTNQTSMYLCASSGTSGIRSEQYFGPGTRLTVT.

As for this clone: The sample holds other DNA sequences that translate to the same CDR3. The chain recombines TRBV11-2 with TRBJ1-4, with D uncertain. V dropped 3 bases and J dropped 6 bases, with 2 bases sitting between them. Germline V CDR1 and CDR2: SGHAT, FQNNGV. The CDR3 length is 11 residues. CDR3: CASSFHEKLFF. Written as DNA, the CDR3 is TGTGCCAGCAGCTTCCATGAAAAACTGTTTTTT.

The chain joins TRBV18 to TRBJ1-4; D might be TRBD1 (5 bases). Germline CDR1 reads KGHSH; CDR2 reads LQKENI. V gave up 8 bases and J gave up 4 bases, with 17 bases separating them. This CDR3 comprises 15 residues. The CDR3 DNA sequence: TGTGCCAGCCGTCAGAGGGGTGGTGATAATGAAAAACTGTTTTTT. Protein: CASRQRGGDNEKLFF.

The chain's CDR3 is CASSALNSYEQYF. Here the CDR3 DNA reads TGTGCCAGCAGCGCACTTAACTCCTACGAGCAGTACTTC. The chain carries TRBV9 and TRBJ2-7; D is undetermined. The germline V gene encodes CDR1 SGDLS and CDR2 YYNGEE. The CDR3 has 13 amino acids. The ends were cut back, 3 bases at V and 0 bases at J, with 7 bases in the middle.

The chain is built from TRBV7-7 and TRBJ2-5; the D is unclear. Trimming took off 2 bases at V and 1 base at J, with 8 bases between the two ends. Germline CDR1 is SSHAT and CDR2 is FNYEAQ (reference sequence). CDR3 size: 14 residues. The CDR3 protein is CASSLRSLQETQYF. The CDR3 nucleotides are TGTGCCAGCAGCTTAAGGAGCCTCCAAGAGACCCAGTACTTC.

Note on this clone: Other DNA variants within this sample encode the same CDR3. This chain joins TRBV7-9 and TRBJ2-3; 7 bases line up with TRBD1. Germline CDR1 reads SEHNR; CDR2 reads FQNEAQ (reference sequence). The CDR3 runs 13 residues. The ends lost 8 bases at V and 1 base at J; junction bases unmatched: 3. The CDR3 nucleotides read TGTGCCAGCCGACAGGGACGCACAGATACGCAGTATTTT. Translating it yields CASRQGRTDTQYF.

The chain has TRBV25-1 and TRBJ2-7; either TRBD1 or TRBD2 may fit D (5 bases each). Germline CDR1 reads MGHDK; CDR2 reads SYGVNS. CDR3 length: 15 amino acids. V lost 6 bases and J lost 1, with 16 bases in between. CDR3 coding DNA: TGTGCCAGCAGGGGAGACAGTACCTCATCCTACGAGCAGTACTTC. As protein: CASRGDSTSSYEQYF.

The rearrangement uses TRBV4-2 and TRBJ2-3; no definite D call. The CDR3 has 14 residues. The V end was cut by 1 base, the J end by 3 bases, with 8 bases between. The germline gives CDR1 LGHNA, CDR2 YNFKEQ. CDR3 sequence: CASSQVVLTDTQYF. Written as DNA, the CDR3 is TGTGCCAGCAGCCAAGTTGTCCTGACAGATACGCAGTATTTT.

On this clone: The identical CDR3 is also encoded by other nucleotide sequences in the sample. V gene TRBV18 combines with J gene TRBJ1-4; a weak D match, TRBD1 (5 bases). Germline V gives CDR1 KGHSH, CDR2 LQKENI. The CDR3 totals 14 residues. V dropped 3 bases and J dropped 5 bases, with 10 bases sitting between them. Written as DNA, the CDR3 is TGTGCCAGCTCACCGGGGCGATTAAATGAAAAACTGTTTTTT. Its protein product is CASSPGRLNEKLFF.

The gene calls are TRBV10-3 and TRBJ2-5; a weak D match, TRBD2 (6 bases). This CDR3 spans 16 amino acids. V was shortened by 0 bases and J by 5 bases, with 16 bases between the two germline ends. Germline V gives CDR1 ENHRY, CDR2 SYGVKD. The CDR3 is CAISESRGRPRETQYF. In DNA form, the CDR3 reads TGTGCCATCAGTGAGTCGAGAGGGAGGCCCCGGGAGACCCAGTACTTC.

The count of this clone is one. The sample holds other DNA sequences that translate to the same CDR3. CDR3 region: CASSYAEETQYF. The DNA for the CDR3 is TGTGCCAGCAGTTACGCGGAGGAGACCCAGTACTTC. The rearrangement links TRBV6-6 to TRBJ2-5; D is unclear. Germline assignment: CDR1 MNHNY and CDR2 SVGAGI (reference sequence). The CDR3 extends over 12 amino acids. The V end was cut by 2 bases, the J end by 5 bases, with 6 bases between.

The V call is TRBV9, the J call TRBJ2-2, with D perhaps TRBD2 (6 bases). CDR1 and CDR2 from the germline V gene are SGDLS and YYNGEE. Trimming took off 2 bases at V and 1 base at J, with 12 bases between the two ends. This CDR3 is built from 16 residues. CDR3 sequence reads: CASSVRGSGNTGELFF. DNA of the CDR3: TGTGCCAGCAGCGTTCGTGGTAGCGGGAACACCGGGGAGCTGTTTTTT.

The chain recombines TRBV13 with TRBJ1-4; no clear D. Germline V gene data show CDR1 as PRHDT and CDR2 as FYEKMQ (reference sequence). The CDR3 totals 13 residues. V was shortened by 5 bases and J by 8 bases, with 12 bases between the two germline ends. CDR3 residues: CASSRTLGEKLFF. For the CDR3, the DNA is TGTGCCAGCAGCCGGACCCTGGGGGAAAAACTGTTTTTT.

About this clone itself: Additional DNA sequences in this sample encode the identical CDR3. This chain joins TRBV28 and TRBJ1-5; D remains unclear. The CDR3 is made up of 12 amino acids. Trimming pared 7 bases from V and 2 bases from J, leaving 6 bases between. CDR1 and CDR2 (germline): MDHEN, SYDVKM. The CDR3 protein is CASTVGNQPQHF. In DNA form, the CDR3 reads TGTGCCAGCACTGTGGGCAATCAGCCCCAGCATTTT.

This clone was counted a single time. The CDR3 spells CASSMTGNNQPQHF. DNA for the CDR3: TGTGCCAGTAGTATGACAGGGAACAATCAGCCCCAGCATTTT. The chain joins TRBV19 to TRBJ1-5; 7 nucleotides line up with TRBD1. The V gene end was trimmed by 3 bases and the J gene end by 3 bases; junction bases not matched to a gene: 2. The CDR3 sequence is 14 residues long. The germline V gene encodes CDR1 LNHDA and CDR2 SQIVND (reference sequence).

The chain has TRBV28 and TRBJ1-2, with 7 bases lining up with TRBD1. Germline trimming cut 10 bases from V and 4 bases from J; bases unmatched to any gene: 15. CDR1 and CDR2 (germline): MDHEN, SYDVKM. CDR3 size: 15 residues. The CDR3: CATLYFRGTGYGYTF. CDR3 nucleotides: TGTGCCACCTTATATTTCAGGGGGACGGGCTATGGCTACACCTTC.

The rearrangement joins TRBV4-1 to TRBJ2-5; perhaps D is TRBD1 or TRBD2 (5 bases each). Per germline, CDR1 MGHRA and CDR2 YSYEKL. The ends were cut back, 3 bases at V and 2 bases at J, with 16 bases in the middle. This CDR3 spans 16 amino acids. CDR3 DNA sequence: TGCGCCAGCAGCCAGGCCGCTCGGGGCGGACAAGAGACCCAGTACTTC. This encodes CASSQAARGGQETQYF.

CDR3 sequence: CATSRAPQYEQYF. Written as DNA, the CDR3 is TGTGCCACCAGCAGAGCTCCGCAGTACGAGCAGTACTTC. This rearrangement joins TRBV15 to TRBJ2-7; D is unclear. In germline, CDR1 is LNHNV, CDR2 YYDKDF (reference sequence). The V and J ends lost 1 base and 4 bases respectively, with 8 bases between them. CDR3 size: 13 residues.